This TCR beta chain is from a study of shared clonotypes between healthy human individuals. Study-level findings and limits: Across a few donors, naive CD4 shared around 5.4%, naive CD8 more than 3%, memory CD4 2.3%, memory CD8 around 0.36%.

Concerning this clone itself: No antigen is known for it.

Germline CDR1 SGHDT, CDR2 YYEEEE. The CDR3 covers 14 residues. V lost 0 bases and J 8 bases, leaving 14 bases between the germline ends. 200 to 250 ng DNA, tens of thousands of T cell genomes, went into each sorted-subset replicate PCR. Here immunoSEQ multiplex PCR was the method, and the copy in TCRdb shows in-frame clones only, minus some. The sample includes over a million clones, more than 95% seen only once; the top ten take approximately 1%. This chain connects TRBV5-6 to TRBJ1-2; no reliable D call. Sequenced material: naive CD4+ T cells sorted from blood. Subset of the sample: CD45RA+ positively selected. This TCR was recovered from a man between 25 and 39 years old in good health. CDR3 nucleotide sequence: TGTGCCAGCAGCTTGGCCAGCGTTGGAGGAGGCTACACCTTC. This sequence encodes CASSLASVGGGYTF.